This T cell receptor beta chain was identified in a study of tumor-infiltrating lymphocytes in primary liver carcinoma. Study information: Surgery removed the patients' primary liver carcinoma.

RNA was extracted from whole blood without cell sorting, alongside germline DNA. Around 4.1 milliliters of peripheral blood were drawn preoperatively. The germline CDR1 and CDR2 sequences are SGHRS and YFSETQ. The CDR3 contains 16 residues. About this clonotype: Its antigen is unidentified. One junction end does not reproduce the germline sequence, and a read error may be involved.

Reverse transcription of roughly 0.45 ug total RNA with a constant-region primer produced TCR beta cDNA. TCR beta libraries came from three nested multiplex PCR rounds using slightly modified ARM-PCR. Use of TRBV1-TRBV30 forward primers with a C-beta reverse primer characterized the first two PCR rounds, which lasted about 10 cycles each. TCRdb passed the multiplex PCR reads through MiXCR, listing each CDR3 protein once. The table has approximately 330,000 distinct CDR3 sequences, approximately 65% seen once. Study-wide results and limits: There was no comparison of CD4+ and CD8+ repertoires, as samples were bulk unsorted.

Specimen: peripheral blood. The V and J genes are TRBV5-1 and TRBJ2-2; a weak D match, TRBD1 (5 bases). The receptor was derived from a man aged 40-49 years with primary liver carcinoma and hepatitis B virus infection. CDR3 DNA: TGCGCCAGCAGCTTGGTGGCAGGGATGAACTCCGGGGAGCTGTTTTTT. It translates to CASSLVAGMNSGELFF.